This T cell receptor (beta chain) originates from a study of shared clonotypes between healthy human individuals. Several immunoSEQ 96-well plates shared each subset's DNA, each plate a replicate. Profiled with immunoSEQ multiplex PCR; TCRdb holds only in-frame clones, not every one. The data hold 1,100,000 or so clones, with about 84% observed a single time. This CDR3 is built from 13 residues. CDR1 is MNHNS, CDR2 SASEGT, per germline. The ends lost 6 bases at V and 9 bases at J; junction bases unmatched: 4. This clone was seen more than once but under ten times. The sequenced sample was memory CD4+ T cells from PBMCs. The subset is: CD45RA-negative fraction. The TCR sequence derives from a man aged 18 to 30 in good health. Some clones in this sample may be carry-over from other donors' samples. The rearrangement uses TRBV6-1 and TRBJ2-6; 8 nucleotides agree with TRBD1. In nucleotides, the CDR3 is TGTGCCAGCAGCGAGGACAGGGTCAACGTCCTGACTTTC. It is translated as CASSEDRVNVLTF.